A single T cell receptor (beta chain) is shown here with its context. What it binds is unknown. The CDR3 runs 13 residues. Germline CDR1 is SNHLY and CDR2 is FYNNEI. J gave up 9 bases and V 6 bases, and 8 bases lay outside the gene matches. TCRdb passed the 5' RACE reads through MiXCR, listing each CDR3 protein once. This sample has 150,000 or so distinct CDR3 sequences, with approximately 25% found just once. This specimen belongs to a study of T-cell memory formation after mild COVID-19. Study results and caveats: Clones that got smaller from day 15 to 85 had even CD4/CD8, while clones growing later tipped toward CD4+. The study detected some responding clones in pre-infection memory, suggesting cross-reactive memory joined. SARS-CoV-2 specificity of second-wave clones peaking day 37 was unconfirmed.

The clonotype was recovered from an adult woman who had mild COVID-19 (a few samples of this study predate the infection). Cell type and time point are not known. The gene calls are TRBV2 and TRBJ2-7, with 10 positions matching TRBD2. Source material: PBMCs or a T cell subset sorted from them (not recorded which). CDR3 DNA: TGTGCCAGCAGCCAAGCGGGAGGGTTCGGGCAGTACTTC. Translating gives CASSQAGGFGQYF.